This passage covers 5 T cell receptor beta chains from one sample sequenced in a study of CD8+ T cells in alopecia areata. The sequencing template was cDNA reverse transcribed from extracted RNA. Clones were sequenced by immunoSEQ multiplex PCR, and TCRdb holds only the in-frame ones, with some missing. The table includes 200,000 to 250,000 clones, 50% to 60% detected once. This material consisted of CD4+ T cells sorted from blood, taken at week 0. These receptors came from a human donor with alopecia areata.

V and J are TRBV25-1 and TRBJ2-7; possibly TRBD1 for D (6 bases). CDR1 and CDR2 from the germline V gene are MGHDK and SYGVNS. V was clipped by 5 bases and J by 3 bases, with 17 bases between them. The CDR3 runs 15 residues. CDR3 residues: CASSPQPGTHYEQYF. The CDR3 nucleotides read TGTGCCAGCAGTCCTCAACCCGGGACACACTACGAGCAGTACTTC.

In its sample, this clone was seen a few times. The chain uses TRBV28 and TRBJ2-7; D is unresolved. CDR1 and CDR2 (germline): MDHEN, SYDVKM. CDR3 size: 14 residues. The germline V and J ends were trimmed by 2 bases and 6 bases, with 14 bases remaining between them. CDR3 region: CASSLLGPRSEQYF. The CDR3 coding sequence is TGTGCCAGCAGTTTACTCGGGCCTCGGTCCGAGCAGTACTTC.

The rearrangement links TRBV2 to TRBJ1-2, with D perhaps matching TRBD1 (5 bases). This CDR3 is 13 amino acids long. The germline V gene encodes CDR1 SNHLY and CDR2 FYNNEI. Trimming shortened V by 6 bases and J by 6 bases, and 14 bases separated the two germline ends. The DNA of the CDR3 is TGTGCCAGCAGAGGACGGAGGGACCATGGCTACACCTTC. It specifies CASRGRRDHGYTF.

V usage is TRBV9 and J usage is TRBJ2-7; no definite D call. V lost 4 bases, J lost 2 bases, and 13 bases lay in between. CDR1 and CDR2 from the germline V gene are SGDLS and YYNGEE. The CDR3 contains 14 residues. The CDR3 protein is CASSPLDLPYEQYF. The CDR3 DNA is TGTGCCAGCAGCCCCCTGGACCTTCCCTACGAGCAGTACTTC.

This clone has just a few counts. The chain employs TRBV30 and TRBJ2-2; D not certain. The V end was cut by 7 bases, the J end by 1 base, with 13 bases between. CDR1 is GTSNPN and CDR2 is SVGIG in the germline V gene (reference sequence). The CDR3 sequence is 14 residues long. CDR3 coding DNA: TGTGCCTCATCCCGCGTGGTGAACACCGGGGAGCTGTTTTTT. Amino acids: CASSRVVNTGELFF.